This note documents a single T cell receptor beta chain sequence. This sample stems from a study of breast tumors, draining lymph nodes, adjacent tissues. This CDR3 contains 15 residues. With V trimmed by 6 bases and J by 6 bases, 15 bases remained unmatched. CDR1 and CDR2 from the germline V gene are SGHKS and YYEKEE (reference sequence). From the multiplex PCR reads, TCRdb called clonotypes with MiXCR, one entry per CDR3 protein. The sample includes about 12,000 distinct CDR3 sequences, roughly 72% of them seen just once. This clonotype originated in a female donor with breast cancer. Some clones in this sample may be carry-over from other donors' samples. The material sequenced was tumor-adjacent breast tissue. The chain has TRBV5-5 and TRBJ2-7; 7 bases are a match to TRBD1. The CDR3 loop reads CASNERQGGFSEQYF. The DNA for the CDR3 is TGTGCCAGCAACGAACGACAGGGCGGCTTTTCCGAGCAGTACTTC.